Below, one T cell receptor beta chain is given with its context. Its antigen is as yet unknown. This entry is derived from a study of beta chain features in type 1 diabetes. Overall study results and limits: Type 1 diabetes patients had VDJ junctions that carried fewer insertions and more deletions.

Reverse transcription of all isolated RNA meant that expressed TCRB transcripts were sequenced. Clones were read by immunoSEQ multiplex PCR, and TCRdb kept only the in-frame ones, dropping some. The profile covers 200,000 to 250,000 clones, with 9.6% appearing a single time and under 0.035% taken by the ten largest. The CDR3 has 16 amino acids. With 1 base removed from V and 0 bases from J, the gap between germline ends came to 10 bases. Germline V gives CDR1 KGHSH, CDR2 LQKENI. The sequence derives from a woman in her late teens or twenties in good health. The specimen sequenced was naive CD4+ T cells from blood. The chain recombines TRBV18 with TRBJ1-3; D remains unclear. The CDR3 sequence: CASSPLQEHSGNTIYF. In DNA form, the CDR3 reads TGTGCCAGCTCACCACTCCAGGAACACTCTGGAAACACCATATATTTT.